One sample yielded the 11 T cell receptor beta chains listed below, sequenced in a study of OX40 agonist ivuxolimab in advanced cancers. Some clones are missing from TCRdb's copy, which holds only in-frame ones; the method was immunoSEQ multiplex PCR. The data show over 30,000 clones, 82% seen once. The sample was CD4+ or CD8+ T cells sorted from blood, taken in a trial of the OX40 agonist ivuxolimab. All receptors derive from an adult with an advanced solid tumor such as melanoma, head and neck, liver or kidney cancer.

The chain carries TRBV6-5 and TRBJ1-4; D remains unclear. The CDR3 is made up of 15 amino acids. Trimming stripped 6 bases from V and 10 bases from J, with 21 bases between. Germline V gene data show CDR1 as MNHEY and CDR2 as SVGAGI. CDR3 region: CASSHRADLGGKLFF. For the CDR3, the DNA is TGTGCCAGCAGCCACCGGGCAGACCTTGGTGGAAAACTGTTTTTT.

This chain links TRBV10-3 with TRBJ2-3, with 10 bases that match TRBD2. Trimming cost V 2 bases and J 5 bases; bases outside gene matches: 7. This CDR3 is 16 amino acids long. Germline CDR1 is ENHRY and CDR2 is SYGVKD. For the CDR3, the DNA is TGTGCCATCAGTGAGGTGCTAGCGGGAGTCAAAGATACGCAGTATTTT. Its translation: CAISEVLAGVKDTQYF.

This chain uses TRBV7-9 with TRBJ1-5, with D hard to call. This CDR3 contains 13 residues. Trimming cost V 4 bases and J 7 bases, with 11 bases left between them. In germline, CDR1 is SEHNR, CDR2 FQNEAQ (reference sequence). The CDR3 nucleotides read TGTGCCAGCAGCTCCGTAGGCTCACAGCCCCAGCATTTT. This encodes CASSSVGSQPQHF.

This chain joins TRBV4-2 and TRBJ1-4; D uncertain. Germline values: CDR1 LGHNA, CDR2 YNFKEQ. V was trimmed by 2 bases and J by 0 bases, leaving 10 bases between them. The CDR3 runs 16 residues. The CDR3 DNA reads as TGTGCCAGCAGCCAAAATGAGCGTGCAACTAATGAAAAACTGTTTTTT. Translation: CASSQNERATNEKLFF.

In this sample, this clone turned up once. The chain combines TRBV4-1 with TRBJ1-3; no reliable D call. Trimming pared 5 bases from V and 0 bases from J, leaving 5 bases between. CDR1 MGHRA and CDR2 YSYEKL come from the germline V gene. The CDR3 loop spans 13 amino acids. DNA of the CDR3: TGCGCCAGCAGCTATTTCTCTGGAAACACCATATATTTT. This gives the protein CASSYFSGNTIYF.

V is TRBV6-1 and J is TRBJ1-1, with D perhaps TRBD1 (5 bases). The CDR3 runs to 13 residues. Looked up from germline, CDR1 is MNHNS and CDR2 is SASEGT. CDR3 coding DNA: TGTGGCCTAGCCCAGGGTATGAACACTGAAGCTTTCTTT. Protein product: CGLAQGMNTEAFF.

The J gene is TRBJ2-3, the V gene TRBV5-6; D possibly uses TRBD1 or TRBD2 (6 bases each). Trimming removed 1 base at V and 0 bases at J, with 9 bases between. Germline V gene data show CDR1 as SGHDT and CDR2 as YYEEEE. The CDR3 runs 15 residues. CDR3 nucleotides: TGTGCCAGCAGCTTGTTCGGGGGCAGCACAGATACGCAGTATTTT. This codes for CASSLFGGSTDTQYF.

The rearrangement joins TRBV6-5 to TRBJ2-3; 7 bases match TRBD2. Germline CDR1 and CDR2: MNHEY and SVGAGI. The CDR3 is 15 residues long. Germline trimming cut 8 bases from V and 2 bases from J; bases unmatched to any gene: 10. In DNA, the CDR3 is TGTGCCAGCGCGAAGTTAGCGGGCATCACAGATACGCAGTATTTT. It is translated as CASAKLAGITDTQYF.

The chain joins TRBV5-4 to TRBJ2-5; D perhaps matches TRBD1 (8 bases). Trimming removed 3 bases from V and 4 bases from J, with 16 bases in between. Germline CDR1 and CDR2: SGHNT and YYREEE (reference sequence). CDR3 length: 15 residues. The CDR3 nucleotides are TGTGCCAGCAGCTCGTCGACAGGGGAGGGAGAGACCCAGTACTTC. Its protein product is CASSSSTGEGETQYF.

The rearrangement uses TRBV2 and TRBJ2-7; either TRBD1 or TRBD2 may supply D (6 bases each). This CDR3 has 12 amino acids. V was pared by 4 bases and J by 5 bases, with 9 bases between. Germline CDR1 is SNHLY and CDR2 is FYNNEI. The CDR3 bases are TGTGCCAGCAGTGTAGGGGGGAACGAGCAGTACTTC. It is translated as CASSVGGNEQYF.

This rearrangement joins TRBV28 to TRBJ1-5; 7 bases match TRBD1. The germline CDR1 and CDR2 sequences are MDHEN and SYDVKM. The CDR3 is 13 residues long. V was pared by 6 bases and J by 5 bases, with 4 bases of the junction left unmatched. The CDR3 sequence is CASSGRGYQPQHF. CDR3 coding DNA: TGTGCCAGCAGCGGCAGGGGGTATCAGCCCCAGCATTTT.